The present T cell receptor beta chain was sequenced within a study of T cell repertoires in cytomegalovirus infection. Trimming left V 1 base short and J 9 bases short, with 16 bases between. Per germline, CDR1 SGHNT and CDR2 YENEEA. The CDR3 contains 15 residues. Study results and limitations: People with CMV and the relevant HLA were identified by cumulative public TCR beta family frequency.

Ten or more counts support this clonotype. No antigen is known for it. A single record per CDR3 protein comes from TCRdb applying MiXCR to the reads. Among hundreds of thousands of distinct CDR3 sequences listed, roughly 17% were seen once. V usage is TRBV11-3 and J usage is TRBJ2-1; a weak D match, TRBD2 (6 bases). The source of this sequence is a human donor in good health (CMV status not recorded). Some clones in this sample may be carry-over from other donors' samples. The specimen was PBMCs. CDR3 DNA sequence: TGTGCCAGCAGCTTAGGGCGTCTGCCCGGGGGTGAGCAGTTCTTC. Protein product: CASSLGRLPGGEQFF.